A single sample gave rise to the 2 T cell receptor beta chains below, sequenced in a study of blood T cell repertoires in COVID-19. Clones were read by immunoSEQ multiplex PCR, and TCRdb kept only the in-frame ones, dropping some. This table holds about 200,000 clones, about 80% found once. The specimen sequenced was PBMCs or T cells enriched from blood (not recorded which). Every receptor here comes from an older woman with acute COVID-19.

This clone showed up just once. This chain links TRBV10-3 with TRBJ2-7; 7 bases fit TRBD1. The germline V gene has CDR1 ENHRY and CDR2 SYGVKD. Trimming took 2 bases from V and 5 from J; bases not matched to a gene: 0. This CDR3 spans 12 amino acids. For the CDR3, the DNA is TGTGCCATCAGTGAGGGGACAGACGAGCAGTACTTC. This codes for CAISEGTDEQYF.

The rearrangement uses TRBV30 and TRBJ1-2; no firm D call. Trimming took 1 base from V and 3 from J, leaving 9 bases between them. The V gene's germline CDR1 is GTSNPN and CDR2 SVGIG (reference sequence). This CDR3 region has 13 residues. CDR3 in amino acids: CAWSASYYYGYTF. The CDR3 bases are TGTGCCTGGAGTGCATCCTACTACTATGGCTACACCTTC.